This T cell receptor (beta chain) was captured by sequencing in a study of blood T cells in healthy people across ages. V gave up 3 bases and J gave up 2 bases, with 9 bases separating them. The length of the CDR3 is 13 residues. CDR1 and CDR2 from the germline V gene are DFQATT and SNEGSKA (reference sequence). The sample holds a few counts of this clonotype. Its specificity is unknown. Overall study findings and caveats: Diversity of TCR beta correlated strongly with naive T cell percentage.

It was with a sample-barcoded 5' primer and a J-beta primer mix that a second PCR of roughly 7 to 12 cycles was run. MiXCR was run by TCRdb on the 5' RACE reads, yielding one entry per CDR3 protein. In the table there are 2 million or so distinct CDR3 sequences, roughly 50% of which are singletons. The chain is built from TRBV20-1 and TRBJ2-3; D gene unclear. Material: blood. The TCR comes from a middle-aged woman in good health. This CDR3 is CSASLRSTDTQYF. CDR3 DNA sequence: TGCAGTGCTAGTTTGCGGTCCACAGATACGCAGTATTTT.